These T cell receptor beta chains were read from a single sample in a study of T cell responses to AZD1222 COVID-19 vaccine. The assay was immunoSEQ multiplex PCR, and TCRdb's table has in-frame clones only and misses some. The sample includes about 180,000 clones, 88% seen only once; the top ten take around 26%. The specimen comprised peripheral blood, sampled 28 days after the second AZD1222 dose. These receptors were collected from an adult who received the AZD1222 COVID-19 vaccine. The CDR3 runs from the conserved cysteine through the conserved F or W. The D gene is left open where the match is weak. A clone size is listed for some rows: how often the clone was seen (once, few, many), or a class if it is expanded.

abundance,v_gene,len,d_gene,j_gene,CDR3aa,CDR3nt
-,TRBV24-1,16,-,TRBJ2-7,CATRISSFGGPYEQYF,TGTGCCACCCGGATTTCGTCTTTCGGGGGTCCCTACGAGCAGTACTTC
-,TRBV5-4,13,-,TRBJ1-6,CASSSTGRTPLHF,TGTGCCAGCAGCTCCACAGGGAGGACACCCCTCCACTTT
-,TRBV5-1,14,-,TRBJ2-1,CASSLGGASNEQFF,TGCGCCAGCAGCTTAGGGGGGGCCTCCAATGAGCAGTTCTTC
-,TRBV6-2/TRBV6-3,20,TRBD1,TRBJ2-7,CASSYSFGRGQSSGAYEQYF,TGTGCCAGCAGTTACTCGTTCGGCAGGGGGCAAAGCAGTGGCGCCTACGAGCAGTACTTC
-,TRBV5-1,15,TRBD1,TRBJ2-1,CASSATGTGDNEQFF,TGCGCCAGCAGCGCTACCGGGACAGGAGATAATGAGCAGTTCTTC
-,TRBV7-2,15,-,TRBJ2-7,CASKAQGLLAYEQYF,TGTGCCAGCAAAGCCCAGGGGCTTTTGGCCTACGAGCAGTACTTC
-,TRBV10-3,13,-,TRBJ1-4,CASTYAGDEKLFF,TGTGCCAGCACGTACGCGGGGGATGAAAAACTGTTTTTT
-,TRBV6-5,14,-,TRBJ2-7,CASSYSQGLYEQYF,TGTGCCAGCAGTTACTCGCAGGGCCTGTACGAGCAGTACTTC
-,TRBV7-9,14,TRBD1,TRBJ2-1,CASHLGQGLDEQFF,TGTGCCAGCCACTTAGGACAGGGCCTTGATGAGCAGTTCTTC
-,TRBV19,14,-,TRBJ1-5,CASSIAVSNQPQHF,TGTGCCAGTAGTATCGCCGTTAGCAATCAGCCCCAGCATTTT
-,TRBV6-4,15,-,TRBJ1-1,CASSDSSKRRPEAFF,TGTGCCAGCAGTGACTCGTCTAAGAGGAGGCCTGAAGCTTTCTTT
few,TRBV18,15,-,TRBJ1-1,CASSRSVTWDTEAFF,TGTGCCAGCTCACGGTCGGTGACATGGGACACTGAAGCTTTCTTT
few,TRBV6-5,15,-,TRBJ2-6,CASRHRGAGANVLTF,TGTGCCAGCAGGCACCGAGGGGCTGGGGCCAACGTCCTGACTTTC
-,TRBV4-1,15,TRBD2,TRBJ2-7,CASSQENGRGYEQYF,TGCGCCAGCAGCCAAGAAAACGGGAGGGGGTACGAGCAGTACTTC
-,TRBV6-1,15,-,TRBJ1-3,CASSEGRGSGNTIYF,TGTGCCAGCAGTGAAGGGAGGGGGTCTGGAAACACCATATATTTT
-,TRBV7-9,14,-,TRBJ2-4,CASSLGVAKNIQYF,TGTGCCAGCAGCTTGGGGGTGGCCAAAAACATTCAGTACTTC
-,TRBV27,17,-,TRBJ1-4,CASSLRREGATNEKLFF,TGTGCCAGCAGTTTACGACGGGAAGGAGCAACTAATGAAAAACTGTTTTTT
few,TRBV2,16,TRBD2,TRBJ2-7,CASSPTSGTSGYEQYF,TGTGCCAGCAGCCCCACTTCAGGGACTAGCGGATACGAGCAGTACTTC
-,TRBV23-1,12,-,TRBJ2-7,CASSMLSDEQYF,TGCGCCTCCTCTATGCTGTCTGACGAGCAGTACTTC
-,TRBV7-6,16,TRBD2,TRBJ2-7,CASSARTSGSLYEQYF,TGTGCCAGCAGCGCTCGGACTAGCGGGAGTCTATACGAGCAGTACTTC
-,TRBV6-6,14,-,TRBJ2-7,CASSLGQNSYEQYF,TGTGCCAGCAGTCTAGGACAGAACTCCTACGAGCAGTACTTC
-,TRBV28,18,TRBD1,TRBJ2-3,CASSRSAHRGRVTDTQYF,TGTGCCAGCAGCCGCTCAGCCCACAGGGGGCGAGTCACAGATACGCAGTATTTT
-,TRBV7-3,16,-,TRBJ2-5,CASSLNSGTGVGTQYF,TGTGCCAGCAGCTTAAATTCCGGGACCGGTGTTGGAACCCAGTACTTC
-,TRBV9,16,TRBD2,TRBJ2-3,CASSSGSSGSTDTQYF,TGTGCCAGCAGCTCAGGGTCTAGCGGTAGCACAGATACGCAGTATTTT
-,TRBV30,14,TRBD1,TRBJ1-3,CAWSRGQGRNTIYF,TGTGCCTGGAGTAGGGGACAGGGGCGAAACACCATATATTTT
-,TRBV28,17,TRBD1,TRBJ2-2,CASGGQGSGIGTGELFF,TGTGCCAGCGGTGGACAGGGGAGTGGGATTGGGACCGGGGAGCTGTTTTTT
-,TRBV7-8,15,-,TRBJ1-1,CASSPQQGLNTEAFF,TGTGCCAGCAGCCCACAACAGGGCCTGAACACTGAAGCTTTCTTT
-,TRBV7-3,14,-,TRBJ2-2,CASSYRALSGELFF,TGTGCCAGCAGCTACCGGGCCCTATCCGGGGAGCTGTTTTTT
-,TRBV14,17,-,TRBJ2-3,CASSHPRQEGPSDTQYF,TGTGCCAGCAGCCACCCCAGACAGGAGGGTCCCTCAGATACGCAGTATTTT